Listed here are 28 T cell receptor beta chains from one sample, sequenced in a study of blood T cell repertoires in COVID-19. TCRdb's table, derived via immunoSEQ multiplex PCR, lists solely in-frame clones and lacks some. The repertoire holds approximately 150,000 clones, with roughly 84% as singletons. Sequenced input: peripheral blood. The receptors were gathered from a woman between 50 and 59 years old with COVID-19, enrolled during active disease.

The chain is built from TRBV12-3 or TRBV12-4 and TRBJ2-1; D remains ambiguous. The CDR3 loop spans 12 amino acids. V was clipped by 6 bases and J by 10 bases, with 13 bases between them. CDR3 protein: CASSPSYGEQFF. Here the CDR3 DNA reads TGTGCCAGCAGCCCCTCATACGGGGAGCAGTTCTTC.

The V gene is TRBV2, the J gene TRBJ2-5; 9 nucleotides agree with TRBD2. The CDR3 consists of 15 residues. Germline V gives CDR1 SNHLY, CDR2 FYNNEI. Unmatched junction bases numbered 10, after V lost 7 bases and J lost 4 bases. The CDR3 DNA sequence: TGTGCCAGCACCCTGGGGCGGGGGGGCGGAGAGACCCAGTACTTC. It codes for CASTLGRGGGETQYF.

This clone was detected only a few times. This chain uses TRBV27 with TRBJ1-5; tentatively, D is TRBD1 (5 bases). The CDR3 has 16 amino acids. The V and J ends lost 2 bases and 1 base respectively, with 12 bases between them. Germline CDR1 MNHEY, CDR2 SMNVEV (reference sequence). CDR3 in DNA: TGTGCCAGCAGTTTACTCGGGGGAGGGAGCAATCAGCCCCAGCATTTT. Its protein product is CASSLLGGGSNQPQHF.

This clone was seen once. As DNA, the CDR3 is TGTGCCAGCAGTTATCTGCCAGGGGCCTACGAGCAGTACTTC. It encodes CASSYLPGAYEQYF. The chain carries TRBV6-6 and TRBJ2-7, with D maybe TRBD1 (6 bases). The CDR3 is 14 residues long. Germline V gene sequence: CDR1 MNHNY, CDR2 SVGAGI (reference sequence). Trimming left V 3 bases short and J 2 bases short, with 11 bases between.

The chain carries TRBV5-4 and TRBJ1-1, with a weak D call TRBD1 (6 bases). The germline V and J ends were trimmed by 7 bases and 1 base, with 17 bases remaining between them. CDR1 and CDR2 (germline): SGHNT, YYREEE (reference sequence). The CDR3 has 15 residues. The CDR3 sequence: CASGNRVGKNTEAFF. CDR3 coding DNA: TGTGCCAGCGGAAACAGGGTTGGGAAGAACACTGAAGCTTTCTTT.

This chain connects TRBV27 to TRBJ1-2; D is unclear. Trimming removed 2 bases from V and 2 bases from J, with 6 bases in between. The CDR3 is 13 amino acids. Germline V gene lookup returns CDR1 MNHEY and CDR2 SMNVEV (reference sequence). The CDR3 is CASSLAGNYGYTF. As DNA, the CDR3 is TGTGCCAGCAGTTTAGCAGGCAACTATGGCTACACCTTC.

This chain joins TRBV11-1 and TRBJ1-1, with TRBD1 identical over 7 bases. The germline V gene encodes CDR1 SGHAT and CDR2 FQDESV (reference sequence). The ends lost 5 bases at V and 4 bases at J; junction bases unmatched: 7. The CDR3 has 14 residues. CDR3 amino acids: CASSLDRASTEAFF. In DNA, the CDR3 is TGTGCCAGCAGCCTCGACAGGGCTAGCACTGAAGCTTTCTTT.

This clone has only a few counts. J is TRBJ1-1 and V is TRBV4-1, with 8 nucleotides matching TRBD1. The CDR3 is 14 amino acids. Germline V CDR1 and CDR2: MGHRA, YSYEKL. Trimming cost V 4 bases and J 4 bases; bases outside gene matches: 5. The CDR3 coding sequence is TGCGCCAGCAGCCTCCCGGGACAGGTCACTGAAGCTTTCTTT. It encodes CASSLPGQVTEAFF.

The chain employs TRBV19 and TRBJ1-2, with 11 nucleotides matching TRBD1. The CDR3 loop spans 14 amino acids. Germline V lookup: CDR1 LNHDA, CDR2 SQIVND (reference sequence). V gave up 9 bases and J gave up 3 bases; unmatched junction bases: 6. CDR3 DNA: TGTGCCAGCTCGGACAGGGGGCCCTACTATGGCTACACCTTC. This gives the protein CASSDRGPYYGYTF.

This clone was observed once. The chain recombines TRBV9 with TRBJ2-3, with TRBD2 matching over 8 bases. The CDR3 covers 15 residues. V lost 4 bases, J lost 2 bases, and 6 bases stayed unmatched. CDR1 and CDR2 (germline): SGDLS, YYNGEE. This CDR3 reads CASSPSGLVTDTQYF. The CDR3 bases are TGTGCCAGCAGCCCGTCGGGACTAGTCACAGATACGCAGTATTTT.

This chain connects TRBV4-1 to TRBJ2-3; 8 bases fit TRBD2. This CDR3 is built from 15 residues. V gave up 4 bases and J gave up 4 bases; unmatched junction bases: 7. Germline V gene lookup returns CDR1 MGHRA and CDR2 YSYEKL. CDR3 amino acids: CASSRRGGGADTQYF. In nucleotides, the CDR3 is TGCGCCAGCAGCCGTCGGGGGGGTGGGGCAGATACGCAGTATTTT.

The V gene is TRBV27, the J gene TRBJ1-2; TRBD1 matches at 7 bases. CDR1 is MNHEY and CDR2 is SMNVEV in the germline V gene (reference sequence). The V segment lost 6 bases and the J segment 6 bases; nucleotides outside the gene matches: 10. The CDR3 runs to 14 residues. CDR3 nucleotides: TGTGCCAGCAGCTACACACAGGGGACCCATGGCTACACCTTC. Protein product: CASSYTQGTHGYTF.

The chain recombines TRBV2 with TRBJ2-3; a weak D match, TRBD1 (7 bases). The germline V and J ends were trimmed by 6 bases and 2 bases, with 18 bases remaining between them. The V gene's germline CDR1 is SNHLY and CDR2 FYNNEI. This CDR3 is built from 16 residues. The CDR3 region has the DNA TGTGCCAGCAGGGGAGGTAGGACAGGCCCCACAGATACGCAGTATTTT. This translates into CASRGGRTGPTDTQYF.

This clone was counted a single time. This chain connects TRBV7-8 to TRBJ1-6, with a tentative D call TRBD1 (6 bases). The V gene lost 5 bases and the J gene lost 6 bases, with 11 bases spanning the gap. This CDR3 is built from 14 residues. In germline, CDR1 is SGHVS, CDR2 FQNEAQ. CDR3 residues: CASSPPDSNSPLHF. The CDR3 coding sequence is TGTGCCAGCAGCCCGCCGGACAGTAATTCACCCCTCCACTTT.

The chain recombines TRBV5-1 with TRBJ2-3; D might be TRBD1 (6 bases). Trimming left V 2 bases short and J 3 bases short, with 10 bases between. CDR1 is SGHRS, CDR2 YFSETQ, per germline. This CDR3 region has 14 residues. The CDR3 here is CASSLTQGTDTQYF. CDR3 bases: TGCGCCAGCAGCTTAACACAGGGAACAGATACGCAGTATTTT.

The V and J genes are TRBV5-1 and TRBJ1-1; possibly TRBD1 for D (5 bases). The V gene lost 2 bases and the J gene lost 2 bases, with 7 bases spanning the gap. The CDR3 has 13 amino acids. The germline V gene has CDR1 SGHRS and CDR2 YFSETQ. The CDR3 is CASSFTGNTEAFF. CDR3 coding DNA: TGCGCCAGCAGCTTTACAGGAAACACTGAAGCTTTCTTT.

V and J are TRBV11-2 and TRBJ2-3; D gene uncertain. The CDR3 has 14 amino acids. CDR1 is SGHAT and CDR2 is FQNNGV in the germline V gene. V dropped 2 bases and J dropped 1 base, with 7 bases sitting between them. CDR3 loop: CASSLSEGTDTQYF. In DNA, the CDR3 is TGTGCCAGCAGCTTATCCGAGGGCACAGATACGCAGTATTTT.

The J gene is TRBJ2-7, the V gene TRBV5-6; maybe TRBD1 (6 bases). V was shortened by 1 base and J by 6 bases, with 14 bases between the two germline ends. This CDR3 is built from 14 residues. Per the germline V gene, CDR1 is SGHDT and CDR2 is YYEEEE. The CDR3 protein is CASSLYQGLSEQYF. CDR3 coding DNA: TGTGCCAGCAGCTTGTATCAGGGGCTGAGCGAGCAGTACTTC.

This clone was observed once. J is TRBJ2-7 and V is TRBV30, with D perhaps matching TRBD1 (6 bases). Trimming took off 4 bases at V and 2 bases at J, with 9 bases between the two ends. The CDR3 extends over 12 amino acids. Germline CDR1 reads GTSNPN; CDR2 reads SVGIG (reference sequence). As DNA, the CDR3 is TGTGCCTGGAATAGGGACACCTACGAGCAGTACTTC. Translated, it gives CAWNRDTYEQYF.

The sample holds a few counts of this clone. The DNA of the CDR3 is TGTGCCTGGGATCCCGGGGATTCACCCCTCCACTTT. Protein product: CAWDPGDSPLHF. J is TRBJ1-6 and V is TRBV30; no reliable D call. Trimming took off 5 bases at V and 8 bases at J, with 10 bases between the two ends. This CDR3 comprises 12 residues. The germline CDR1 and CDR2 sequences are GTSNPN and SVGIG (reference sequence).

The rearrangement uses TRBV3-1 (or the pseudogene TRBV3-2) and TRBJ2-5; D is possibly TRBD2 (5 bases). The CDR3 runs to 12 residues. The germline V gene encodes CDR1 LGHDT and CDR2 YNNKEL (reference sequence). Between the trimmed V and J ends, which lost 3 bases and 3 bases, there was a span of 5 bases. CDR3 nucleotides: TGTGCCAGCAGCCAGACTAAAGAGACCCAGTACTTC. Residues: CASSQTKETQYF.

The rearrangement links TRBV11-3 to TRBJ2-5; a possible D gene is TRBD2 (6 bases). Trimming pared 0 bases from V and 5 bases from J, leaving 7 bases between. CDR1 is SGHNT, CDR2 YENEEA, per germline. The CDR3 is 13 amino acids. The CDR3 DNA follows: TGTGCCAGCAGCTTAGATGCGGGGGAGACCCAGTACTTC. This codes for CASSLDAGETQYF.

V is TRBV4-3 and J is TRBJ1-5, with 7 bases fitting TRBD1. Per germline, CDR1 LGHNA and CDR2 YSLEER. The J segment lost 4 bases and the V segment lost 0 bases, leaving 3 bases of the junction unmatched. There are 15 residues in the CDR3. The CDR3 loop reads CASSQEEGANQPQHF. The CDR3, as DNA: TGCGCCAGCAGCCAAGAGGAGGGGGCTAATCAGCCCCAGCATTTT.

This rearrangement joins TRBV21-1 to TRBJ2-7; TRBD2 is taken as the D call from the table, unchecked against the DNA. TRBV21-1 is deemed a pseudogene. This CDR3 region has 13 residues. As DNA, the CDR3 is TGTGCCAGCCAGCGGGGGGCCCCCTACGAGCAGTACTTC. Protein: CASQRGAPYEQYF.

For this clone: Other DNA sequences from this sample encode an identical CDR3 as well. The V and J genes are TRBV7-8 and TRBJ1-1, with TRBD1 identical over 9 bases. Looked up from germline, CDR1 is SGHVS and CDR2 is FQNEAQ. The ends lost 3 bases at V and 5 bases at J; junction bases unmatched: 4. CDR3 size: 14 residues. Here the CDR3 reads CASSFGQGRTEAFF. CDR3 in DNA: TGTGCCAGCAGCTTCGGACAGGGGAGGACTGAAGCTTTCTTT.

The CDR3, as DNA: TGTGCCAGCAACTTGGGGACTTCAGGGGGCTACACCTTC. Its protein is CASNLGTSGGYTF. This chain joins TRBV12-3 or TRBV12-4 and TRBJ1-2; D might be TRBD1 (5 bases). The CDR3 spans 13 residues. Trimming cost V 7 bases and J 8 bases, with 17 bases left between them.

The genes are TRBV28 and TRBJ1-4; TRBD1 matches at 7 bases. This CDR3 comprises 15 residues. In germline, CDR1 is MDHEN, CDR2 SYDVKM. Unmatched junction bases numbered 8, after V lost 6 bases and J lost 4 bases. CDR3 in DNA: TGTGCCAGCAGCCCCACAGGGGCGGGTAATGAAAAACTGTTTTTT. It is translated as CASSPTGAGNEKLFF.

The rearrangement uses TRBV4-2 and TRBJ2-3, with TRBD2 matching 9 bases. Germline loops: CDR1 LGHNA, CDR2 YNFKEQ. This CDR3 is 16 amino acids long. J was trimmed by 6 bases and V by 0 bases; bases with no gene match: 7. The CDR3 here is CASSQDGLALGDTQYF. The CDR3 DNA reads TGTGCCAGCAGCCAAGATGGACTAGCGCTGGGTGATACGCAGTATTTT.